This T cell receptor (beta chain) is drawn from a study of blood T cell repertoires in COVID-19. Study as a whole: Samples representing acute and convalescent COVID-19 were sourced from the United States, Italy and Spain.

The CDR3 spans 13 residues. Germline V gives CDR1 MNHEY, CDR2 SMNVEV (reference sequence). V lost 4 bases and J lost 0, with 4 bases in between. Assay: immunoSEQ multiplex PCR; the TCRdb copy retains only in-frame clones and omits some. The table shows around 250,000 clones, with about 91% occurring only once. Each participant's cohort was designated according to participant-reported clinical history. Sequencing was performed on PBMCs or T cells enriched from blood (not recorded which). The chain has TRBV27 and TRBJ1-5; D gene ambiguous. The TCR sequence derives from a woman between 40 and 50 years old with acute COVID-19. CDR3 in DNA: TGTGCCAGCAGTTATTATAGCAATCAGCCCCAGCATTTT. Protein product: CASSYYSNQPQHF.